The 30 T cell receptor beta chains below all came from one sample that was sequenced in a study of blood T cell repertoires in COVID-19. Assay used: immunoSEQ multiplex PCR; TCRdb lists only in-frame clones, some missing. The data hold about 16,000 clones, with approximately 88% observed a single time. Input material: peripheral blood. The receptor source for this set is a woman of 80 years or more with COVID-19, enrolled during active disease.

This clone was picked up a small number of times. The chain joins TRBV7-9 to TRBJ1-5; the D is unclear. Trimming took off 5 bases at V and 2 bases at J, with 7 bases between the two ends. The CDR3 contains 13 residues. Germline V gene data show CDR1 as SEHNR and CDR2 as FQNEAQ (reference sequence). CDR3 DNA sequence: TGTGCCAGCAGCCGAGGCGGCAATCAGCCCCAGCATTTT. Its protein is CASSRGGNQPQHF. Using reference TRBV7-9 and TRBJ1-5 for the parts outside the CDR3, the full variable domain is DTGVSQNPRHKITKRGQNVTFRCDPISEHNRLYWYRQTLGQGPEFLTYFQNEAQLEKSRLLSDRFSAERPKGSFSTLEIQRTEQGDSAMYLCASSRGGNQPQHFGDGTRLSIL.

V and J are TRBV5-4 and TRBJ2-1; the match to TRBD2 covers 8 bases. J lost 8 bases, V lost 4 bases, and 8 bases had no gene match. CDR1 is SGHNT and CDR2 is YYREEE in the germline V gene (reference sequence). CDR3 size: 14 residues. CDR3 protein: CASSQAGTRDEQFF. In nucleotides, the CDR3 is TGTGCCAGCAGCCAGGCCGGGACTAGGGATGAGCAGTTCTTC.

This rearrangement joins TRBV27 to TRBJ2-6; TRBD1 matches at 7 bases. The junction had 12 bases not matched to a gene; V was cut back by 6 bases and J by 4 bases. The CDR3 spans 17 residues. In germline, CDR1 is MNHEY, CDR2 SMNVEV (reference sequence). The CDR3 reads CASSRDRQPTGANVLTF. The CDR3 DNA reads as TGTGCCAGCAGCCGGGACAGACAACCTACAGGGGCCAACGTCCTGACTTTC.

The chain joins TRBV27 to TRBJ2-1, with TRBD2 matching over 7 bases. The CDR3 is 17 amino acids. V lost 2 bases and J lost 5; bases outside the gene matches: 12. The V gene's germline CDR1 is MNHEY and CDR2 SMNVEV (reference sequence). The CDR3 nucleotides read TGTGCCAGCAGTTTAGCGGCAACTAGCGAACTTAACAATGAGCAGTTCTTC. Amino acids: CASSLAATSELNNEQFF.

CDR3 nucleotides: TGTGCCAGCAGCCCTCAGGGCTTCCACGAGCAGTACTTC. It codes for CASSPQGFHEQYF. This chain uses TRBV2 with TRBJ2-7; tentatively, D is TRBD1 (5 bases). The CDR3 runs 13 residues. Germline loops: CDR1 SNHLY, CDR2 FYNNEI. The V end lost 6 bases, the J end lost 5 bases, and 14 bases lay between the germline ends.

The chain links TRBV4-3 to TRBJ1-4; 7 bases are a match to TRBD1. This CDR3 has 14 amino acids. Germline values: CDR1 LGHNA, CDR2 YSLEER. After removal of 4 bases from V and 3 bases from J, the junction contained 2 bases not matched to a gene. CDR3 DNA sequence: TGCGCCAGCAGCCTGGGGACAGCTAATGAAAAACTGTTTTTT. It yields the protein CASSLGTANEKLFF.

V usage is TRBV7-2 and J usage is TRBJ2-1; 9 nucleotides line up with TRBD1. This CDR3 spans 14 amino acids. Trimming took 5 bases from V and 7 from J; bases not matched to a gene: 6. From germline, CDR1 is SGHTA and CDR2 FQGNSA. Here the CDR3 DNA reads TGTGCCAGCAGCGCCCGGGACAGGGTGAATGAGCAGTTCTTC. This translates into CASSARDRVNEQFF.

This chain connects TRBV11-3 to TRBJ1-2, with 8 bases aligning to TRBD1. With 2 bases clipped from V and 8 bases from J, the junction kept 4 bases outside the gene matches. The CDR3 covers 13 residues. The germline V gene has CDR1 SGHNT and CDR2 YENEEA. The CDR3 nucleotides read TGTGCCAGCAGCTTACAGGGGGCAGAAGGCTACACCTTC. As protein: CASSLQGAEGYTF.

The CDR3 DNA follows: TGCGCCAGCAGCCAAGGGGAGGGGGGCTCTAATGAAAAACTGTTTTTT. The encoded protein is CASSQGEGGSNEKLFF. The J gene is TRBJ1-4, the V gene TRBV4-3, with a tentative D call TRBD1 (6 bases). Trimming left V 1 base short and J 3 bases short, with 12 bases between. The germline CDR1 and CDR2 sequences are LGHNA and YSLEER. The CDR3 consists of 16 residues.

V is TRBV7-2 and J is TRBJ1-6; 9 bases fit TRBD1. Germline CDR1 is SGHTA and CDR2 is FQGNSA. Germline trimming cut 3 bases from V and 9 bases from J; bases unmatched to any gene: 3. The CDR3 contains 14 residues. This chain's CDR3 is CASSLDRGSSPLHF. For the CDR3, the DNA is TGTGCCAGCAGCTTGGACAGGGGAAGTTCACCCCTCCACTTT.

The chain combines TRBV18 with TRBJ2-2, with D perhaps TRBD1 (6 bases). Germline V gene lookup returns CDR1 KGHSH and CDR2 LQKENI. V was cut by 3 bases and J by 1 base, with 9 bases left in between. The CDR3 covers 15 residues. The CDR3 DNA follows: TGTGCCAGCTCACCGAGGACAGTGAACACCGGGGAGCTGTTTTTT. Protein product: CASSPRTVNTGELFF.

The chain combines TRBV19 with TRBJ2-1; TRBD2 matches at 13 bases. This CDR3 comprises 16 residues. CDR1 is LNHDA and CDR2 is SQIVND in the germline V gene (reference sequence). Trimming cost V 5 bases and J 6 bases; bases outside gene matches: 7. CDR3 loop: CASSPLRTSGGNEQFF. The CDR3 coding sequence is TGTGCCAGTAGTCCCTTAAGGACTAGCGGGGGCAATGAGCAGTTCTTC.

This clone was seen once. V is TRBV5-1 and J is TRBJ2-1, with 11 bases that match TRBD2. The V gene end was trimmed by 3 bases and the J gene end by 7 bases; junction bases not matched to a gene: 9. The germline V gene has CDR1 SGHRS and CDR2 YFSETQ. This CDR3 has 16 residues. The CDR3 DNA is TGCGCCAGCAGCTCCCTAACTAGCGGGAGCAGTAATGAGCAGTTCTTC. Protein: CASSSLTSGSSNEQFF.

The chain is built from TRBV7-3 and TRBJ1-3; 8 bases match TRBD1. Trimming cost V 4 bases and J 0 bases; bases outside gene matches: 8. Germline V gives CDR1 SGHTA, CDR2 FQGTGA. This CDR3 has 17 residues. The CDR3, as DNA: TGTGCCAGCAGCTACCGGGACAGGAACCGCTCTGGAAACACCATATATTTT. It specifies CASSYRDRNRSGNTIYF.

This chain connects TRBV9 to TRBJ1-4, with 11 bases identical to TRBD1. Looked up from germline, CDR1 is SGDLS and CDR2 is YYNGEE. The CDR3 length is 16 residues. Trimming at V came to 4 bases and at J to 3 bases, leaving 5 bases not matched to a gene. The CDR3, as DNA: TGTGCCAGCAGCCCCCGGGACAGGGGGGCTAATGAAAAACTGTTTTTT. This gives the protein CASSPRDRGANEKLFF.

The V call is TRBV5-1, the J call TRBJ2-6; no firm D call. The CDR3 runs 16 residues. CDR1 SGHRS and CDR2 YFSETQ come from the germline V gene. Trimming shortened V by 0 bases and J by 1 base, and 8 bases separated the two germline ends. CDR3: CASSLGSQSGANVLTF. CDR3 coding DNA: TGCGCCAGCAGCTTGGGGTCTCAGTCTGGGGCCAACGTCCTGACTTTC. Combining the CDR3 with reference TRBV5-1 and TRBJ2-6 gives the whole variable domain KAGVTQTPRYLIKTRGQQVTLSCSPISGHRSVSWYQQTPGQGLQFLFEYFSETQRNKGNFPGRFSGRQFSNSRSEMNVSTLELGDSALYLCASSLGSQSGANVLTFGAGSRLTVL.

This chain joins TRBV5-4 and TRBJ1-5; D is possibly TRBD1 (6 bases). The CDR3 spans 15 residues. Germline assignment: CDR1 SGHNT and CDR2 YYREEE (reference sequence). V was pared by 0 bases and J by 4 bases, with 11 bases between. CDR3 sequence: CASSLGGGPNQPQHF. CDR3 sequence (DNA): TGTGCCAGCAGCTTGGGGGGGGGCCCTAATCAGCCCCAGCATTTT. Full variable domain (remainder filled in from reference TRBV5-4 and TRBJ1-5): ETGVTQSPTHLIKTRGQQVTLRCSSQSGHNTVSWYQQALGQGPQFIFQYYREEENGRGNFPPRFSGLQFPNYSSELNVNALELDDSALYLCASSLGGGPNQPQHFGDGTRLSIL.

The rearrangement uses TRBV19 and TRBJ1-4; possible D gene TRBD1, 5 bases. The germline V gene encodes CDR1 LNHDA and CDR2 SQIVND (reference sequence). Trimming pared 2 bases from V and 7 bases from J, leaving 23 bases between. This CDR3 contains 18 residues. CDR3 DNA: TGTGCCAGTAGTATATATTTTTGTAGGGGTGGCTGGGGTGAAAAACTGTTTTTT. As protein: CASSIYFCRGGWGEKLFF. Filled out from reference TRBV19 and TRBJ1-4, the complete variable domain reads DGGITQSPKYLFRKEGQNVTLSCEQNLNHDAMYWYRQDPGQGLRLIYYSQIVNDFQKGDIAEGYSVSREKKESFPLTVTSAQKNPTAFYLCASSIYFCRGGWGEKLFFGSGTQLSVL.

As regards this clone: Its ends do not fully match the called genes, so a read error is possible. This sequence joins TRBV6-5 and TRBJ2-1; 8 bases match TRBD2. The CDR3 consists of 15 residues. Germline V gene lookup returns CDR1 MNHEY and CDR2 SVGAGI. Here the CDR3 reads CVSSTTGGPGRAVFF. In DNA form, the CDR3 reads TGTGTCAGCAGTACGACGGGGGGGCCCGGGAGAGCAGTGTTCTTC.

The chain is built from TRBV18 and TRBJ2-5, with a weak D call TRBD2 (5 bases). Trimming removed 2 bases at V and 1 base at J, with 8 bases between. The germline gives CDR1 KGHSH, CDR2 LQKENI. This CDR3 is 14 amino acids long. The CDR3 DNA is TGTGCCAGCTCACCAGCGGACTCCCAAGAGACCCAGTACTTC. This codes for CASSPADSQETQYF.

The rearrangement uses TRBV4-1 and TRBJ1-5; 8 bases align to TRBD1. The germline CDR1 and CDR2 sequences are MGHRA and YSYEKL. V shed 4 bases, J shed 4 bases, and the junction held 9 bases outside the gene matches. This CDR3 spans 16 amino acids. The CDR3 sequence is CASSPGGMGGNQPQHF. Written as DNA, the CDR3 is TGCGCCAGCAGCCCAGGGGGCATGGGGGGAAATCAGCCCCAGCATTTT.

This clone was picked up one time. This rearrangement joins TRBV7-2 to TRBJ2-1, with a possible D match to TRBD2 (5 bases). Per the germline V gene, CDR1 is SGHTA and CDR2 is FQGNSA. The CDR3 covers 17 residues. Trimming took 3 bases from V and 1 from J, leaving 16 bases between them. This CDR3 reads CASSFGSTGRSYNEQFF. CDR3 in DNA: TGTGCCAGCAGCTTTGGGTCGACGGGAAGGTCCTACAATGAGCAGTTCTTC.

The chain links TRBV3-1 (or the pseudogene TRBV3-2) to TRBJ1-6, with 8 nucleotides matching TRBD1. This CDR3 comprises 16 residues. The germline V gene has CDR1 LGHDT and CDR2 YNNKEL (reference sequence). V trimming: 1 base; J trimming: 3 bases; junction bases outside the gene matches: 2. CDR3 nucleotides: TGTGCCAGCAGCCAAGGGACAGGGTTCTATAATTCACCCCTCCACTTT. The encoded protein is CASSQGTGFYNSPLHF.

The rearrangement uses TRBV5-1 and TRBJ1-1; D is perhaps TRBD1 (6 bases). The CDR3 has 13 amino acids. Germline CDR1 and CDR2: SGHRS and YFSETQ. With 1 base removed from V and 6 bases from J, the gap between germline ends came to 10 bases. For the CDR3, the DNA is TGCGCCAGCAGCTTGACAGGGATGGCTGAAGCTTTCTTT. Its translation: CASSLTGMAEAFF. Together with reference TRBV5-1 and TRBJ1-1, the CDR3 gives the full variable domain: KAGVTQTPRYLIKTRGQQVTLSCSPISGHRSVSWYQQTPGQGLQFLFEYFSETQRNKGNFPGRFSGRQFSNSRSEMNVSTLELGDSALYLCASSLTGMAEAFFGQGTRLTVV.

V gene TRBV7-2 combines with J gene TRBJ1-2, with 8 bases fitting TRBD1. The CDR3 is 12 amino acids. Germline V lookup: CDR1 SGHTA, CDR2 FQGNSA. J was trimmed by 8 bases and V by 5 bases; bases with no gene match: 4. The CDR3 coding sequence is TGTGCCAGCAGCACCCAGGGGGCGGGCTACACCTTC. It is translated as CASSTQGAGYTF.

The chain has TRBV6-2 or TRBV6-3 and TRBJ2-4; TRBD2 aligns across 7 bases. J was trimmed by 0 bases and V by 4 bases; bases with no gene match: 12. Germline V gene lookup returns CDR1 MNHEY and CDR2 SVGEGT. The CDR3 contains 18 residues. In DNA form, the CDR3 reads TGTGCCAGCAGTTTAATAGCGGGCCCAGCCGTAGCCAAAAACATTCAGTACTTC. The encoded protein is CASSLIAGPAVAKNIQYF.

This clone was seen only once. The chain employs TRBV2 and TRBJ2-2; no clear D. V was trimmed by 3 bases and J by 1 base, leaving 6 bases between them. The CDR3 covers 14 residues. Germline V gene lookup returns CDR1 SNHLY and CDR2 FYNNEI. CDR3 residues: CASSDGRNTGELFF. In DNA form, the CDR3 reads TGTGCCAGCAGTGATGGCAGGAACACCGGGGAGCTGTTTTTT. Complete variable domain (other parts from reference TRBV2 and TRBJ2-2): EPEVTQTPSHQVTQMGQEVILRCVPISNHLYFYWYRQILGQKVEFLVSFYNNEISEKSEIFDDQFSVERPDGSNFTLKIRSTKLEDSAMYFCASSDGRNTGELFFGEGSRLTVL.

DNA for the CDR3: TGTGCCAGCAGCTTAACGAGGGCTGGGGGCCCCGCCACCGGGGAGCTGTTTTTT. As protein: CASSLTRAGGPATGELFF. The rearrangement uses TRBV7-3 and TRBJ2-2; maybe TRBD1 (6 bases). Germline V gene data show CDR1 as SGHTA and CDR2 as FQGTGA. V was clipped by 0 bases and J by 4 bases, with 18 bases between them. The CDR3 consists of 18 residues. Combining the CDR3 with reference TRBV7-3 and TRBJ2-2 gives the whole variable domain GAGVSQTPSNKVTEKGKYVELRCDPISGHTALYWYRQSLGQGPEFLIYFQGTGAADDSGLPNDRFFAVRPEGSVSTLKIQRTERGDSAVYLCASSLTRAGGPATGELFFGEGSRLTVL.

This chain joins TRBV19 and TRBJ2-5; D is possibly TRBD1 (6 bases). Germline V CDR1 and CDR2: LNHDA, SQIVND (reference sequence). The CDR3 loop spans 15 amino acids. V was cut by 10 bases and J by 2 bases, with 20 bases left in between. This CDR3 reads CATKTGQSRQETQYF. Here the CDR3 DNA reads TGTGCCACCAAAACCGGACAGTCAAGACAAGAGACCCAGTACTTC.

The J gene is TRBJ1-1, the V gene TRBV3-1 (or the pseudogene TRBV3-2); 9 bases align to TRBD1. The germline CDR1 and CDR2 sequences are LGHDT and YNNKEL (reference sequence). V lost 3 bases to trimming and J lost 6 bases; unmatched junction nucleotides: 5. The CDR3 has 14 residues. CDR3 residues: CASSQDRGRPEAFF. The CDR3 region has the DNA TGTGCCAGCAGCCAGGACAGGGGCAGGCCTGAAGCTTTCTTT.